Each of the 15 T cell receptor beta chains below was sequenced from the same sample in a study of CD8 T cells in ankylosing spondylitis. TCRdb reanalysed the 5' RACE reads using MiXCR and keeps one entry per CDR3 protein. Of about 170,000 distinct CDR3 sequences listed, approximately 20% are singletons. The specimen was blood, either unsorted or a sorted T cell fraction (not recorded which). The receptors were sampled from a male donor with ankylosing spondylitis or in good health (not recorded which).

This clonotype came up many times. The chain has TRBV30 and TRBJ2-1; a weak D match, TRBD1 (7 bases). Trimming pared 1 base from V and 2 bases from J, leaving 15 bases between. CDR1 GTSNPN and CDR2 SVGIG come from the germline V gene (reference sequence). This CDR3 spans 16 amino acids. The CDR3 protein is CAWSGRDSIPYNEQFF. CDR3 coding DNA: TGTGCCTGGAGTGGGAGGGACAGTATCCCCTACAATGAGCAGTTCTTC.

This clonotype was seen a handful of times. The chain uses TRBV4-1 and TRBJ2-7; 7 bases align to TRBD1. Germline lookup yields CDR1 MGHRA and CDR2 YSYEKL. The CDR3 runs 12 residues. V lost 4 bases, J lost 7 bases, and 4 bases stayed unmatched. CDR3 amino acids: CASSLGQAEQYF. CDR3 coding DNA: TGCGCCAGCAGCCTCGGACAGGCTGAGCAGTACTTC.

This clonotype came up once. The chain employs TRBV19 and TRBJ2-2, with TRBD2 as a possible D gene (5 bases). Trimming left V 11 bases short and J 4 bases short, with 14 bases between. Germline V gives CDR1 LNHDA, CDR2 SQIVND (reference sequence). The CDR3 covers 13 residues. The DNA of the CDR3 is TGTGCCGGTGGCTGGGCGGGCACCGGGGAGCTGTTTTTT. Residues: CAGGWAGTGELFF.

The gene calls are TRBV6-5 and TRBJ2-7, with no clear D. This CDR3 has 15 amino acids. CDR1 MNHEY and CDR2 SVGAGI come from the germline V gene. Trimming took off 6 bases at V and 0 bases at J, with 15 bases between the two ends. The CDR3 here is CASSRRRKSSYEQYF. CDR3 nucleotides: TGTGCCAGCAGCCGGCGACGGAAGAGCTCCTACGAGCAGTACTTC.

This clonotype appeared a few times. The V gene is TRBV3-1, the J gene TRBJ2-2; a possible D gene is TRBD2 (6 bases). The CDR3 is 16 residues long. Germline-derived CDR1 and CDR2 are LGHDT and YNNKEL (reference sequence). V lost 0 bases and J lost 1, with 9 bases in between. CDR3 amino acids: CASSQDHGRNTGELFF. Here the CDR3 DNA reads TGTGCCAGCAGCCAAGATCACGGGAGGAACACCGGGGAGCTGTTTTTT.

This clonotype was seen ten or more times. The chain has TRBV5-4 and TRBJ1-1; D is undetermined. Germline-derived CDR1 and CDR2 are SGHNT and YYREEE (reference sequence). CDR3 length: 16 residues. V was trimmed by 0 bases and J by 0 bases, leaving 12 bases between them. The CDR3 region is CASSLVADIMNTEAFF. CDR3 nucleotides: TGTGCCAGCAGCTTGGTAGCGGATATTATGAACACTGAAGCTTTCTTT.

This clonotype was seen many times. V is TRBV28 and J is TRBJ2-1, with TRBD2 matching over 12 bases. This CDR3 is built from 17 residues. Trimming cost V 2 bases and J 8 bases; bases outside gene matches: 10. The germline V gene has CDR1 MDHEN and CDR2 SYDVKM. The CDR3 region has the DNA TGTGCCAGCAGTTTACCAGAGGGGACTAGCGGGCGGTATGAGCAGTTCTTC. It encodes CASSLPEGTSGRYEQFF.

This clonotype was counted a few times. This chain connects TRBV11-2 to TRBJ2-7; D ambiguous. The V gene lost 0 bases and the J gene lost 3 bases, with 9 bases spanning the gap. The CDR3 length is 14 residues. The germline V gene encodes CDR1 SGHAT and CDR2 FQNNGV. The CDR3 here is CASSLDPTFYEQYF. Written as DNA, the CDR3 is TGTGCCAGCAGCTTAGATCCCACTTTCTACGAGCAGTACTTC.

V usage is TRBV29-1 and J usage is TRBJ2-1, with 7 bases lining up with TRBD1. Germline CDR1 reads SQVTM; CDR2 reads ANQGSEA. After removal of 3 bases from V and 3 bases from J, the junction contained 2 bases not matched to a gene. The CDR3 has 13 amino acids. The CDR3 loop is CSVEGDSYNEQFF. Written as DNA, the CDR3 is TGCAGCGTTGAGGGGGACAGCTACAATGAGCAGTTCTTC.

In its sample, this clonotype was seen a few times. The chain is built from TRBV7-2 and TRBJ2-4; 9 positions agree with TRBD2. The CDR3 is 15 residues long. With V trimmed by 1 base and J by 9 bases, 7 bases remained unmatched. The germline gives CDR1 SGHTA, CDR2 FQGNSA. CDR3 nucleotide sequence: TGTGCCAGCAGCTTAGATGCGGGAGGGCCGGGCATTCAGTACTTC. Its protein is CASSLDAGGPGIQYF.

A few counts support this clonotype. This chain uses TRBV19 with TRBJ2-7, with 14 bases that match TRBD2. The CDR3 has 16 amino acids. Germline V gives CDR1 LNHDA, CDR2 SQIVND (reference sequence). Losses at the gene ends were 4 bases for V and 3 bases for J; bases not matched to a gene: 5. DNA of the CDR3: TGTGCCAGTAGTAGGGGACTAGCGGGAGAAGTCTACGAGCAGTACTTC. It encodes CASSRGLAGEVYEQYF.

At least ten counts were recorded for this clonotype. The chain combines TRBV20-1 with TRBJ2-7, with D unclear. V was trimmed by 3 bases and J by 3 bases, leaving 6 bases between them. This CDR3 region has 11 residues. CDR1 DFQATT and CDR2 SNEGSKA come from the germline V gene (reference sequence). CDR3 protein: CSARVDYEQYF. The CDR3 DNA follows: TGCAGTGCTAGGGTGGACTACGAGCAGTACTTC.

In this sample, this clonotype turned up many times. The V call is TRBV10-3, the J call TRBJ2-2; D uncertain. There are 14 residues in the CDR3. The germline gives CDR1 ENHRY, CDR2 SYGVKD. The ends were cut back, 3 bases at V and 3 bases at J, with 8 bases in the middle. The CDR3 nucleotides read TGTGCCATCAGTGATGGCCGGCACACCGGGGAGCTGTTTTTT. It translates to CAISDGRHTGELFF.

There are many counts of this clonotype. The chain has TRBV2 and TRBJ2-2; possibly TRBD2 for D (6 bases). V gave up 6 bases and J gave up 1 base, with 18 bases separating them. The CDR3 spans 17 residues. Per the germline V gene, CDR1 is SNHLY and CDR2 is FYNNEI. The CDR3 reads CASRLHRVRENTGELFF. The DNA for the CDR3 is TGTGCCAGCAGGCTACACCGTGTGCGGGAGAACACCGGGGAGCTGTTTTTT.

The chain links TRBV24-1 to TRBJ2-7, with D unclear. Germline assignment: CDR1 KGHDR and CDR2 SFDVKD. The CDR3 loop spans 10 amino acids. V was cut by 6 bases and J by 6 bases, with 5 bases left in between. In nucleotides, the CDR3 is TGTGCCACCAGTCCGGCCGAGCAGTACTTC. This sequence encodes CATSPAEQYF.